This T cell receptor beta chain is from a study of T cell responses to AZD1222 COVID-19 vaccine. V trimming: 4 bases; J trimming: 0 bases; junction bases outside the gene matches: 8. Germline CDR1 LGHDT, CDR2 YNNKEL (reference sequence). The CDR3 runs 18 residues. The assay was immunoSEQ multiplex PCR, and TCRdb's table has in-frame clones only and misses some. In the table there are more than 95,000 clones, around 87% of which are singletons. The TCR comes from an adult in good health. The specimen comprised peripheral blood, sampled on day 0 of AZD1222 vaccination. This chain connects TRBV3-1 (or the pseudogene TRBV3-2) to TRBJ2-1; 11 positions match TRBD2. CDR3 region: CASSRRLAGTSSYNEQFF. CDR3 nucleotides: TGTGCCAGCAGCCGAAGACTAGCGGGAACTAGCTCCTACAATGAGCAGTTCTTC.